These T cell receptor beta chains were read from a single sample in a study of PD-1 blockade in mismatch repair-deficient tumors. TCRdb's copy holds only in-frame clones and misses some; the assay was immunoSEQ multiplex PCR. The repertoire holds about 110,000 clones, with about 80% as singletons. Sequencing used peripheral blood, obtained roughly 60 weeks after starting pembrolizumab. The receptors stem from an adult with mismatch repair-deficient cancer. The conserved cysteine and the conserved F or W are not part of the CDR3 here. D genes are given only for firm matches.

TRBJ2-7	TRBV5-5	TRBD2	ASSDPGRPRTYEQY
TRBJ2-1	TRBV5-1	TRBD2	ASSLLLAGANEQF
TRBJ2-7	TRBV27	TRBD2	ASSRRAGTSGSYEQY
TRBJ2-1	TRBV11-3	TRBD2	ASSYGTSGTSYNEQF
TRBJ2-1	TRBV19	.	ASSLVPQGSEQF
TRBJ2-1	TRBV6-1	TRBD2	ASSENVAGVDEQF
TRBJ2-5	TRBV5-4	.	ASSPGGAGEETQY
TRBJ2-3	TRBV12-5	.	ASGLVLGAHQDTQY
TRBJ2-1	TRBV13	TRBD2	ASRLAGAGFNEQF
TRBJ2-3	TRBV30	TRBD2	AWRGREGLSDTQY
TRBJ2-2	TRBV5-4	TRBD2	ASSDGGGRAGTGELF
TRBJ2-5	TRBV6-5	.	AGWTGRLEETQY
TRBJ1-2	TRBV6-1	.	ASSESPLGNYGYT
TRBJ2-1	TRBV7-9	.	ASRIEIAGEQF